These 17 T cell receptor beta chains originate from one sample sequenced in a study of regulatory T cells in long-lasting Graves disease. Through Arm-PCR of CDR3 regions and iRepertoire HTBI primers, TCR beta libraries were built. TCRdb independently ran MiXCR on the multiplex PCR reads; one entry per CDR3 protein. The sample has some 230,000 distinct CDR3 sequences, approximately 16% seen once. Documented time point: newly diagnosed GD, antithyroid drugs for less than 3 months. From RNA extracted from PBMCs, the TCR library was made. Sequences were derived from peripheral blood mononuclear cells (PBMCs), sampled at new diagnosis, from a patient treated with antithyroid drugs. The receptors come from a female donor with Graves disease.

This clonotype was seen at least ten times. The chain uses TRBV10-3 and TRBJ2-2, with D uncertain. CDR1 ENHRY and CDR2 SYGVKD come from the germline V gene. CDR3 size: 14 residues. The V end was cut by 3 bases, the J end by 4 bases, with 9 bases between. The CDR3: CAISDTGPTGELFF. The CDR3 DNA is TGTGCCATCAGTGATACGGGCCCCACCGGGGAGCTGTTTTTT.

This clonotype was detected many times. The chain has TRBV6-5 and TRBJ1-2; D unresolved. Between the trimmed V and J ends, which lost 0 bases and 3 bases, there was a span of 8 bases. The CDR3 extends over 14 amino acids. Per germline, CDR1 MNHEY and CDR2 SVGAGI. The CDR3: CASSYSIRDYGYTF. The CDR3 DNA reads TGTGCCAGCAGTTACTCGATAAGGGACTATGGCTACACCTTC.

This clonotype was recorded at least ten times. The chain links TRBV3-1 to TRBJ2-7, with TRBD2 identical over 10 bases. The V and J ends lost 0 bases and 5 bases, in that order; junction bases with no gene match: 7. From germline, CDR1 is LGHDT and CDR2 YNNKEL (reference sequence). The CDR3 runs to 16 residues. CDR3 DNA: TGTGCCAGCAGCCAAGATAGGCTAGCGGGAGACGACGAGCAGTACTTC. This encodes CASSQDRLAGDDEQYF.

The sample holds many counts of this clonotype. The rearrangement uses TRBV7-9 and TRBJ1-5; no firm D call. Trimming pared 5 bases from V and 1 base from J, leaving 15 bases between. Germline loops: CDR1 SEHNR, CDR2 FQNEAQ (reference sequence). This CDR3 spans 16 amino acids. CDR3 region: CASSITSGMSNQPQHF. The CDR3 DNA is TGTGCCAGCAGCATTACGTCCGGGATGAGCAATCAGCCCCAGCATTTT. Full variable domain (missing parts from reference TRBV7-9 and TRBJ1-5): DTGVSQNPRHKITKRGQNVTFRCDPISEHNRLYWYRQTLGQGPEFLTYFQNEAQLEKSRLLSDRFSAERPKGSFSTLEIQRTEQGDSAMYLCASSITSGMSNQPQHFGDGTRLSIL.

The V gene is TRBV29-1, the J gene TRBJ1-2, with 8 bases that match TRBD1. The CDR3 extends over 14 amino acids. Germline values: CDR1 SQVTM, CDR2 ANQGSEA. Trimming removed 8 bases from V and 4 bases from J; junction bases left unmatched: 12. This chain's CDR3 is CSLSAGGALYGYTF. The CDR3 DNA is TGCAGCTTATCGGCAGGGGGCGCACTCTATGGCTACACCTTC.

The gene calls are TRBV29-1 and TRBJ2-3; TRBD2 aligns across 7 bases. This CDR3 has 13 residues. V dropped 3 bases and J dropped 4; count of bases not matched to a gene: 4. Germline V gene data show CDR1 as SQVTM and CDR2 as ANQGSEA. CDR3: CSVEAGESDTQYF. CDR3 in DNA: TGCAGCGTTGAGGCGGGAGAGTCAGATACGCAGTATTTT.

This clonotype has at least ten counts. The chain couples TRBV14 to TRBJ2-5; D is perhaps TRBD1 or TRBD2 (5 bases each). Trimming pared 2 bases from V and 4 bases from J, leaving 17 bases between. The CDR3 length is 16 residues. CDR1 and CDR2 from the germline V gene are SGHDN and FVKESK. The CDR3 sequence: CASSQLGTFKGETQYF. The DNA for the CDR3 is TGTGCCAGCAGCCAACTAGGGACGTTTAAAGGAGAGACCCAGTACTTC.

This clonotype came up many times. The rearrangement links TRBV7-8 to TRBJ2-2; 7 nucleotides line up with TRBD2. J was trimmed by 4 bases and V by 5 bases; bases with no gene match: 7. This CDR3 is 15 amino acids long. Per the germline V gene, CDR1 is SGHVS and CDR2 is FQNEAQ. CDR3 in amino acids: CASSPTSFGTGELFF. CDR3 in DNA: TGTGCCAGCAGCCCGACTAGCTTTGGCACCGGGGAGCTGTTTTTT.

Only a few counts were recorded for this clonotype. CDR3 in DNA: TGTGCCAGCAGCCCGAGGATTAGTAATTCACCCCTCCACTTT. This gives the protein CASSPRISNSPLHF. The chain joins TRBV5-8 to TRBJ1-6; D gene uncertain. The CDR3 length is 14 residues. Trimming removed 4 bases at V and 6 bases at J, with 11 bases between. Germline V gives CDR1 SGHTS, CDR2 YDEGEE.

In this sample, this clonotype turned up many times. The CDR3 loop is CASSLQGWETQYF. The CDR3 region has the DNA TGTGCCAGCAGTTTACAGGGTTGGGAGACCCAGTACTTC. The genes are TRBV6-5 and TRBJ2-5, with D maybe TRBD1 (6 bases). From germline, CDR1 is MNHEY and CDR2 SVGAGI. The CDR3 is 13 amino acids. V was trimmed by 4 bases and J by 5 bases, leaving 11 bases between them.

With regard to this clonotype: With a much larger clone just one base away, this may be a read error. The CDR3 here is CASGDQSGPYEQYF. The CDR3 nucleotides read TGTGCCAGCGGTGACCAGAGCGGCCCCTACGAGCAGTACTTC. The chain has TRBV6-2 or TRBV6-3 and TRBJ2-7; D possibly corresponds to TRBD2 (5 bases). Germline V gene lookup returns CDR1 MNHEY and CDR2 SVGEGT. The CDR3 is 14 amino acids. V was pared by 8 bases and J by 2 bases, with 16 bases between.

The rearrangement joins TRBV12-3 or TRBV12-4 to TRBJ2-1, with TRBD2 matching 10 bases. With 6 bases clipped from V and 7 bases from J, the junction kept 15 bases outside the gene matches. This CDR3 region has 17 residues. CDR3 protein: CASSSGWEREGPNEQFF. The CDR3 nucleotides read TGTGCCAGCAGCTCGGGGTGGGAGCGGGAGGGCCCTAATGAGCAGTTCTTC.

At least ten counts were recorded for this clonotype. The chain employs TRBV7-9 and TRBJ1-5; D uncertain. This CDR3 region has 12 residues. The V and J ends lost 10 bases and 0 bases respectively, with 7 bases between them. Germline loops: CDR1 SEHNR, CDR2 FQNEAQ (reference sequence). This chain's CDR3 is CATGDSNQPQHF. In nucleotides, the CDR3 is TGTGCCACCGGAGATAGCAATCAGCCCCAGCATTTT.

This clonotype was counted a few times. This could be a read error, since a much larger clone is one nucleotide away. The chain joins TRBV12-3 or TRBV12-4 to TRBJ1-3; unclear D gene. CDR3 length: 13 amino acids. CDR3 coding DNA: TGTGCCAGCAGTTTGAGCTCTAGAAACACCATATATTTT. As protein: CASSLSSRNTIYF.

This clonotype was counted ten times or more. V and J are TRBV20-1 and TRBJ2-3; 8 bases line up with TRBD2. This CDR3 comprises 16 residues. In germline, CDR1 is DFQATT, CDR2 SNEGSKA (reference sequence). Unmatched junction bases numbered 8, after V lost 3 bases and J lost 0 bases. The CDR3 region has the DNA TGCAGTGCTAGCCTCGGGAGGGCCCTCAGCACAGATACGCAGTATTTT. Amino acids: CSASLGRALSTDTQYF.

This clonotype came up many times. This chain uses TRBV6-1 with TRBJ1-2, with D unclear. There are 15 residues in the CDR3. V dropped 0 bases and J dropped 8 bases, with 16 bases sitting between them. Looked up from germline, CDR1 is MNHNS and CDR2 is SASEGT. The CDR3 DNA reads TGTGCCAGCAGTGAAGCCGGGCTCCGTGGAATCGGCTACACCTTC. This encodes CASSEAGLRGIGYTF.

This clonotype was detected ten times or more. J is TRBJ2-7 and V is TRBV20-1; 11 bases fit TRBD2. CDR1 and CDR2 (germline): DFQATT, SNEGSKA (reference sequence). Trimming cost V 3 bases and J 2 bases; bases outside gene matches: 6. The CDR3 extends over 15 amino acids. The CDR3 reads CSARATSGGAYEQYF. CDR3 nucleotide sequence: TGCAGTGCTAGGGCTACTAGCGGGGGAGCCTACGAGCAGTACTTC.